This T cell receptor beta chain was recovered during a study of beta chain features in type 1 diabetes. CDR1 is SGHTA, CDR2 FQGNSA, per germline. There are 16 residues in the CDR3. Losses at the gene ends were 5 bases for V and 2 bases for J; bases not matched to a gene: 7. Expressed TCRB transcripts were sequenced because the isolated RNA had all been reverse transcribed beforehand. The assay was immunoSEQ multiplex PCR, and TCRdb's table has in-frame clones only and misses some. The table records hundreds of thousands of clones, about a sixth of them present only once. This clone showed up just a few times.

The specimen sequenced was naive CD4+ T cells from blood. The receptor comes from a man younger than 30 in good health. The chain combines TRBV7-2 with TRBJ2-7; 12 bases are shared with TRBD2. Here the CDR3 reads CASSPRLAGAPYEQYF. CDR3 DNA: TGTGCCAGCAGCCCCCGACTAGCGGGGGCCCCCTACGAGCAGTACTTC.